A selection of T cell receptor beta chains follows, all from one sample in a study of blood T cell repertoires in COVID-19. The protocol was immunoSEQ multiplex PCR, while the TCRdb copy is restricted to in-frame clones and leaves out a portion. The sample lists fewer than 130,000 clones, 65% to 80% occurring once. Sample: peripheral blood. The receptors come from a woman aged 55-69 years with acute or convalescent COVID-19. Both conserved end residues are part of each CDR3. Each record gives: V gene, D gene, J gene, clone size, CDR3 protein, CDR3 DNA. D genes are given only for firm matches. The size field is filled for only some rows; it gives once, few, many or a size class.

v_gene: TRBV20-1
d_gene: TRBD1
j_gene: TRBJ1-1
abundance: .
CDR3aa: CSASTGAHTEAFF
CDR3nt: TGCAGTGCTAGTACAGGGGCGCACACTGAAGCTTTCTTT

v_gene: TRBV3-1/TRBV3-2
d_gene: TRBD1
j_gene: TRBJ1-2
abundance: .
CDR3aa: CASKKSRGEGYTF
CDR3nt: TGTGCCAGCAAAAAGTCCAGGGGGGAAGGCTACACCTTC

v_gene: TRBV7-9
d_gene: .
j_gene: TRBJ2-7
abundance: .
CDR3aa: CASSLNGKPYEQYF
CDR3nt: TGTGCCAGCAGCTTAAACGGGAAGCCCTACGAGCAGTACTTC

v_gene: TRBV6-5
d_gene: .
j_gene: TRBJ1-1
abundance: .
CDR3aa: CATSQTANTEAFF
CDR3nt: TGTGCCACATCCCAGACAGCGAACACTGAAGCTTTCTTT

v_gene: TRBV12-3/TRBV12-4
d_gene: .
j_gene: TRBJ2-5
abundance: .
CDR3aa: CASSWDSQETQYF
CDR3nt: TGTGCCAGCAGCTGGGACTCCCAAGAGACCCAGTACTTC

v_gene: TRBV7-3
d_gene: .
j_gene: TRBJ1-2
abundance: .
CDR3aa: CASSPGQNSNYGYTF
CDR3nt: TGTGCCAGCAGCCCCGGACAGAATTCTAACTATGGCTACACCTTC

v_gene: TRBV28
d_gene: .
j_gene: TRBJ1-5
abundance: .
CDR3aa: CASSFIGGNQPQHF
CDR3nt: TGTGCCAGCAGTTTTATCGGGGGTAATCAGCCCCAGCATTTT

v_gene: TRBV7-7
d_gene: .
j_gene: TRBJ2-7
abundance: .
CDR3aa: CASSLDLGGSYEQYF
CDR3nt: TGTGCCAGCAGCTTAGATTTGGGGGGATCCTACGAGCAGTACTTC

v_gene: TRBV7-2
d_gene: .
j_gene: TRBJ1-4
abundance: .
CDR3aa: CASSLLGHNEKLFF
CDR3nt: TGTGCCAGCAGCTTACTGGGACACAATGAAAAACTGTTTTTT

v_gene: TRBV4-1
d_gene: TRBD1
j_gene: TRBJ2-7
abundance: .
CDR3aa: CASSKGQGGSYEQYF
CDR3nt: TGCGCCAGCAGCAAAGGACAGGGGGGGTCCTACGAGCAGTACTTC

v_gene: TRBV27
d_gene: TRBD2
j_gene: TRBJ2-7
abundance: .
CDR3aa: CASSLWGGEQYF
CDR3nt: TGTGCCAGCAGTTTGTGGGGGGGGGAGCAGTACTTC

v_gene: TRBV18
d_gene: TRBD1
j_gene: TRBJ2-5
abundance: .
CDR3aa: CASSTRTGKDVETQYF
CDR3nt: TGTGCCAGCTCTACTCGGACAGGGAAAGATGTTGAGACCCAGTACTTC

v_gene: TRBV4-3
d_gene: TRBD1
j_gene: TRBJ2-7
abundance: .
CDR3aa: CASSHQTGESYEQYF
CDR3nt: TGCGCCAGCAGCCACCAGACAGGGGAGTCCTACGAGCAGTACTTC

v_gene: TRBV5-6
d_gene: .
j_gene: TRBJ2-4
abundance: few
CDR3aa: CASSLAGQSAKNIQYF
CDR3nt: TGTGCCAGCAGCTTGGCAGGGCAATCGGCCAAAAACATTCAGTACTTC

v_gene: TRBV5-8
d_gene: TRBD1
j_gene: TRBJ1-4
abundance: .
CDR3aa: CASSLAGTGGPSTNEKLFF
CDR3nt: TGTGCCAGCAGCTTAGCCGGGACAGGGGGACCTTCAACTAATGAAAAACTGTTTTTT

v_gene: TRBV5-1
d_gene: .
j_gene: TRBJ2-2
abundance: few
CDR3aa: CASSLPTGTRNTGELFF
CDR3nt: TGCGCCAGCAGCCTCCCTACCGGGACACGGAACACCGGGGAGCTGTTTTTT

v_gene: TRBV27
d_gene: .
j_gene: TRBJ1-1
abundance: .
CDR3aa: CASRRGRGTMNTEAFF
CDR3nt: TGTGCCAGCAGGCGCGGGAGGGGGACGATGAACACTGAAGCTTTCTTT

v_gene: TRBV7-2
d_gene: .
j_gene: TRBJ1-4
abundance: .
CDR3aa: CASSSTRSNEKLFF
CDR3nt: TGTGCCAGCAGTTCGACACGGTCTAATGAAAAACTGTTTTTT

v_gene: TRBV6-1
d_gene: .
j_gene: TRBJ1-2
abundance: few
CDR3aa: CASSDPGTPPYGYTF
CDR3nt: TGTGCCAGCAGTGATCCCGGGACACCGCCCTATGGCTACACCTTC

v_gene: TRBV4-3
d_gene: .
j_gene: TRBJ2-7
abundance: few
CDR3aa: CASSQDAGRDVQYF
CDR3nt: TGCGCCAGCAGCCAAGACGCGGGCCGGGATGTGCAGTACTTC

v_gene: TRBV19
d_gene: .
j_gene: TRBJ2-3
abundance: .
CDR3aa: CASSMTGWRYTDTQYF
CDR3nt: TGTGCCAGTAGTATGACAGGCTGGCGTTACACAGATACGCAGTATTTT

v_gene: TRBV24-1
d_gene: .
j_gene: TRBJ1-1
abundance: few
CDR3aa: CATSESPGGVAFF
CDR3nt: TGTGCCACCAGTGAGTCACCCGGGGGGGTGGCTTTCTTT

v_gene: TRBV2
d_gene: .
j_gene: TRBJ2-1
abundance: .
CDR3aa: CASSEWAGQFYNEQFF
CDR3nt: TGTGCCAGCAGTGAATGGGCGGGACAGTTTTACAATGAGCAGTTCTTC

v_gene: TRBV28
d_gene: .
j_gene: TRBJ2-7
abundance: few
CDR3aa: CASSSGHRYEQYF
CDR3nt: TGTGCCAGCAGTTCGGGACACAGATACGAGCAGTACTTC

v_gene: TRBV5-1
d_gene: .
j_gene: TRBJ2-6
abundance: .
CDR3aa: CASSLDSGAGANVLTF
CDR3nt: TGCGCCAGCAGCTTGGATTCGGGGGCTGGGGCCAACGTCCTGACTTTC

v_gene: TRBV11-2
d_gene: .
j_gene: TRBJ2-3
abundance: .
CDR3aa: CASSLESGRGTQYF
CDR3nt: TGTGCCAGCAGCTTAGAAAGCGGCCGGGGGACGCAGTATTTT

v_gene: TRBV20-1
d_gene: .
j_gene: TRBJ1-2
abundance: .
CDR3aa: CSASQGTDPYGYTF
CDR3nt: TGCAGTGCTAGTCAAGGTACAGACCCCTATGGCTACACCTTC

v_gene: TRBV6-6
d_gene: .
j_gene: TRBJ1-4
abundance: .
CDR3aa: CASSSEETGSEKLFF
CDR3nt: TGTGCCAGCAGTTCCGAAGAAACAGGGTCTGAAAAACTGTTTTTT

v_gene: TRBV12-5
d_gene: TRBD1
j_gene: TRBJ1-1
abundance: .
CDR3aa: CASGLSRQGGFGEAFF
CDR3nt: TGTGCTAGTGGTTTGTCACGACAGGGTGGGTTCGGTGAAGCTTTCTTT

v_gene: TRBV5-4
d_gene: TRBD1
j_gene: TRBJ1-1
abundance: once
CDR3aa: CASSGRRTGEGATEAFF
CDR3nt: TGTGCCAGCAGCGGCCGAAGGACAGGGGAAGGGGCGACTGAAGCTTTCTTT

v_gene: TRBV15
d_gene: .
j_gene: TRBJ1-3
abundance: .
CDR3aa: CATSRDYQGNTIYF
CDR3nt: TGTGCCACCAGCAGAGATTACCAGGGAAACACCATATATTTT

v_gene: TRBV7-9
d_gene: TRBD1
j_gene: TRBJ2-7
abundance: .
CDR3aa: CASSLAGTGAYEQYF
CDR3nt: TGTGCCAGCAGCTTAGCAGGGACAGGAGCCTACGAGCAGTACTTC

v_gene: TRBV28
d_gene: TRBD2
j_gene: TRBJ2-2
abundance: few
CDR3aa: CASRTPWASGTGELFF
CDR3nt: TGTGCCAGCAGAACACCTTGGGCTAGCGGCACCGGGGAGCTGTTTTTT

v_gene: TRBV5-4
d_gene: TRBD2
j_gene: TRBJ2-5
abundance: .
CDR3aa: CASSSGLGETQYF
CDR3nt: TGTGCCAGCAGCTCGGGACTAGGAGAGACCCAGTACTTC

v_gene: TRBV10-1
d_gene: TRBD2
j_gene: TRBJ2-5
abundance: .
CDR3aa: CASSESRVAGMETQYF
CDR3nt: TGCGCCAGCAGTGAGTCGAGGGTAGCGGGGATGGAGACCCAGTACTTC

v_gene: TRBV2
d_gene: .
j_gene: TRBJ1-2
abundance: .
CDR3aa: CASLPGLGAYGYTF
CDR3nt: TGTGCCAGCCTCCCGGGTCTTGGGGCCTATGGCTACACCTTC

v_gene: TRBV7-2
d_gene: .
j_gene: TRBJ1-4
abundance: .
CDR3aa: CASRVDSTNEKLFF
CDR3nt: TGTGCCAGCAGAGTGGACAGCACTAATGAAAAACTGTTTTTT

v_gene: TRBV7-9
d_gene: TRBD1
j_gene: TRBJ1-6
abundance: .
CDR3aa: CASSLNAGTGGPGSPLHF
CDR3nt: TGTGCCAGCAGCTTAAACGCCGGGACAGGGGGCCCGGGTTCACCCCTCCACTTT

v_gene: TRBV5-5
d_gene: .
j_gene: TRBJ2-6
abundance: .
CDR3aa: CASSLEGAGANVLTF
CDR3nt: TGTGCCAGCAGCTTGGAAGGAGCCGGGGCCAACGTCCTGACTTTC

v_gene: TRBV19
d_gene: .
j_gene: TRBJ1-5
abundance: .
CDR3aa: CASTLDSYQPQHF
CDR3nt: TGTGCCAGTACCTTAGACAGTTATCAGCCCCAGCATTTT

v_gene: TRBV12-2
d_gene: .
j_gene: TRBJ1-1
abundance: few
CDR3aa: CASRLRQGAEGTEAFF
CDR3nt: TGTGCAAGTCGCTTAAGACAGGGGGCTGAGGGCACTGAAGCTTTCTTT

v_gene: TRBV28
d_gene: .
j_gene: TRBJ2-1
abundance: .
CDR3aa: CASRYSKTYNEQFF
CDR3nt: TGTGCCAGCAGGTACAGTAAGACGTACAATGAGCAGTTCTTC

v_gene: TRBV5-1
d_gene: TRBD1
j_gene: TRBJ2-7
abundance: .
CDR3aa: CASSYAPGQGATYEQYF
CDR3nt: TGCGCCAGCAGCTATGCCCCGGGACAGGGCGCAACCTACGAGCAGTACTTC

v_gene: TRBV11-3
d_gene: TRBD2
j_gene: TRBJ2-2
abundance: once
CDR3aa: CASSFRTSGLTSNTGELFF
CDR3nt: TGTGCCAGCAGCTTCCGGACTAGCGGGCTTACCTCGAACACCGGGGAGCTGTTTTTT

v_gene: TRBV28
d_gene: .
j_gene: TRBJ1-5
abundance: .
CDR3aa: CASSPFMQPQHF
CDR3nt: TGTGCCAGCAGTCCCTTTATGCAGCCCCAGCATTTT

v_gene: TRBV4-3
d_gene: .
j_gene: TRBJ2-3
abundance: .
CDR3aa: CASSQDRAGDTQYF
CDR3nt: TGCGCCAGCAGCCAAGATCGCGCTGGAGATACGCAGTATTTT

v_gene: TRBV6-5
d_gene: .
j_gene: TRBJ1-4
abundance: .
CDR3aa: CASNGATNEKLFF
CDR3nt: TGTGCCAGCAACGGGGCAACTAATGAAAAACTGTTTTTT

v_gene: TRBV11-1
d_gene: TRBD1
j_gene: TRBJ1-1
abundance: few
CDR3aa: CASSRDRGNTEAFF
CDR3nt: TGTGCCAGCAGCCGGGACAGGGGGAACACTGAAGCTTTCTTT

v_gene: TRBV4-2
d_gene: .
j_gene: TRBJ2-7
abundance: few
CDR3aa: CASSQVKGSYEQYF
CDR3nt: TGTGCCAGCAGCCAAGTCAAGGGGTCCTACGAGCAGTACTTC

v_gene: TRBV7-3
d_gene: TRBD2
j_gene: TRBJ2-2
abundance: .
CDR3aa: CASSLERGGELFF
CDR3nt: TGTGCCAGCAGCTTAGAGCGGGGCGGGGAGCTGTTTTTT

v_gene: TRBV3-1/TRBV3-2
d_gene: .
j_gene: TRBJ1-1
abundance: once
CDR3aa: CASSPQANTEAFF
CDR3nt: TGTGCCAGCAGCCCACAGGCGAACACTGAAGCTTTCTTT

v_gene: TRBV11-2
d_gene: .
j_gene: TRBJ1-2
abundance: once
CDR3aa: CASSLGGFYGYTF
CDR3nt: TGTGCCAGCAGCTTAGGGGGCTTCTATGGCTACACCTTC